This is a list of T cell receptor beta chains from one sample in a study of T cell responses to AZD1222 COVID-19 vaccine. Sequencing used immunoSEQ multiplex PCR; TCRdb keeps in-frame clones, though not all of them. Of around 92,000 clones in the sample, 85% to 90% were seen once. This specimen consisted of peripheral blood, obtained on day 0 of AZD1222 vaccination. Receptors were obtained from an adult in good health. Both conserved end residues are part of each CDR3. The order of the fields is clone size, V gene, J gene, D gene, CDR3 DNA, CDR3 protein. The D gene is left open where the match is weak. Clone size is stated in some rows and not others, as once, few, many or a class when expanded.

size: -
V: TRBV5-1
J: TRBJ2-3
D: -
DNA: TGCGCCAGCAGCTTGGAAGGGGGTAGGACAGATACGCAGTATTTT
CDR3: CASSLEGGRTDTQYF

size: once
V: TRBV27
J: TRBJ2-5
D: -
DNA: TGTGCCACCTCAACCCGGCGGCAGGGGATATTGGAGACCCAGTACTTC
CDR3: CATSTRRQGILETQYF

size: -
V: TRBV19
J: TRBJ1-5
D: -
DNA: TGTGCCAGTAGTACTATCCCGTCTCAGCCCCAGCATTTT
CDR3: CASSTIPSQPQHF

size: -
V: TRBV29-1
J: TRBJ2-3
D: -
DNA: TGCAGCGTTGAAGATTATCCTAATACGCAGTATTTT
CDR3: CSVEDYPNTQYF

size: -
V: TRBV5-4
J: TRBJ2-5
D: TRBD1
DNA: TGTGCCAGCAGCTTAGCGGGACAGGGGGCGGGAGAGACCCAGTACTTC
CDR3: CASSLAGQGAGETQYF

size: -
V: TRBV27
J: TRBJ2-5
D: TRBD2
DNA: TGTGCCAGCAGTCCCAGGGGACTAGCGGGCCTAGAGACCCAGTACTTC
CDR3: CASSPRGLAGLETQYF

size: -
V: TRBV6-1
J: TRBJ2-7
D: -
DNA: TGTGCCAGCAGTGAAGCTGCCTCAGGGTACGAGCAGTACTTC
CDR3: CASSEAASGYEQYF

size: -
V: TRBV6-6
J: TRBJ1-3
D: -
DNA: TGTGCCAGCAGCCGAACATGGGAGGGAAGCTCTGGAAACACCATATATTTT
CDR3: CASSRTWEGSSGNTIYF

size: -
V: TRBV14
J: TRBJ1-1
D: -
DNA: TGTGCCAGCAGCCAAGATTTCGGGGAAGTCGGCACTGAAGCTTTCTTT
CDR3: CASSQDFGEVGTEAFF

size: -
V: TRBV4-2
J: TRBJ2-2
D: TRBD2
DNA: TGTGCCAGCAGCCAAGCTAGCGGGAGACGGACCGGGGAGCTGTTTTTT
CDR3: CASSQASGRRTGELFF

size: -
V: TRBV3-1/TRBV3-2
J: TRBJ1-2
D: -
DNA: TGTGCCAGCAGCCAACAGGGTTGGGACTATGGCTACACCTTC
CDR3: CASSQQGWDYGYTF

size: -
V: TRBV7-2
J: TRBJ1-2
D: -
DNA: TGTGCCAGCAGCTTATCAACTATGGTAGGCTACACCTTC
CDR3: CASSLSTMVGYTF

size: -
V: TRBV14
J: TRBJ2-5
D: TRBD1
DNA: TGTGCCAGCAGCCAGACCCCAGGGGGCCAAGAGACCCAGTACTTC
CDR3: CASSQTPGGQETQYF

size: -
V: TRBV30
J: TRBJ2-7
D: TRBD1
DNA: TGTGCCTGGAGTGACCTGGGACAGCGCTACGAGCAGTACTTC
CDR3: CAWSDLGQRYEQYF

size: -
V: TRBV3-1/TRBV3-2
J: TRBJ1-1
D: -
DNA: TGTGCCAGCAGGCAGCAGGGGATGAACACTGAAGCTTTCTTT
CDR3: CASRQQGMNTEAFF

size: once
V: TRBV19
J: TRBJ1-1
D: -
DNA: TGTGCCAGTAGTACTTCACATAACACTGAAGCTTTCTTT
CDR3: CASSTSHNTEAFF

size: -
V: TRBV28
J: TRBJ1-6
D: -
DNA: TGTGCCAGCAGTTTAAGGGTATCTCCCCTCCACTTT
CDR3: CASSLRVSPLHF

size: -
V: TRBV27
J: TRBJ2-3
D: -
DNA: TGTGCCAGCAGTCCCCGGGCCCCCAAAGGTACGCAGTATTTT
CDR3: CASSPRAPKGTQYF

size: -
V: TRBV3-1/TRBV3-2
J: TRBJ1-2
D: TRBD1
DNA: TGTGCCAGCAGCCAAGTTTTGTTGGGACAGGGGAAAGGCTACACCTTC
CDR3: CASSQVLLGQGKGYTF

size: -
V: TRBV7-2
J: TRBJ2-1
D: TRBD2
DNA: TGTGCTAGCAGCTTAGAAGCGGGAGAGTACAATGAGCAGTTCTTC
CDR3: CASSLEAGEYNEQFF

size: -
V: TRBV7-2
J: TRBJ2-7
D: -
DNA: TGTGCCAGCAGCCTAGGCCCAGGACATACCTACGAGCAGTACTTC
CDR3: CASSLGPGHTYEQYF

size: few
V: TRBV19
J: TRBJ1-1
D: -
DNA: TGTGCCAGTAGTCCCGGCGGTATTTGGGCTTTCTTT
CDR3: CASSPGGIWAFF

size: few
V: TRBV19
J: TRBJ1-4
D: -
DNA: TGTGCCAGTAGTATTATAACAGGGTACAATGAAAAACTGTTTTTT
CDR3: CASSIITGYNEKLFF

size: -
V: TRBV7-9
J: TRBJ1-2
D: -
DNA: TGTGCCAGCAGCGTCGAGAGCCTCTATGGCTACACCTTC
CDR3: CASSVESLYGYTF

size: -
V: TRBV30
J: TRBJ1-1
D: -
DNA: TGTGCCGGAATCAGCGGTCTGAACACTGAAGCTTTCTTT
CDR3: CAGISGLNTEAFF

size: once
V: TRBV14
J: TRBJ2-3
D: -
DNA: TGTGCCAGCAGCCGCTTAGGTACAGATACGCAGTATTTT
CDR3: CASSRLGTDTQYF

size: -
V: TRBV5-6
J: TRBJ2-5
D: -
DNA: TGTGCCAGCAGTGAAACACTGACTAAAAGGGAGACCCAGTACTTC
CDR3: CASSETLTKRETQYF

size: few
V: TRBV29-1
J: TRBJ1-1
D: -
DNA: TGCAGCGTCTATGACAGCGTCAACACTGAAGCTTTCTTT
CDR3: CSVYDSVNTEAFF

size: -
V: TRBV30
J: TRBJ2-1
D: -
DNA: TGTGCCTGGGGAGCCGAGGGGCCCAATAATGAGCAGTTCTTC
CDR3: CAWGAEGPNNEQFF

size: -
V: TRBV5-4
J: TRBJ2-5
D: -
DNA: TGTGCCAGCAGCTTGGACAGGAGGTACCAAGAGACCCAGTACTTC
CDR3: CASSLDRRYQETQYF

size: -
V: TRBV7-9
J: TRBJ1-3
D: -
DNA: TGTGCCAGCAGACCGACAGCGAGCTCTGGAAACACCATATATTTT
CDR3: CASRPTASSGNTIYF

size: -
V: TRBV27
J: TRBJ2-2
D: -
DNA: TGTGCCAGCAGTCAACGAATACTCCTGAACACCGGGGAGCTGTTTTTT
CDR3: CASSQRILLNTGELFF

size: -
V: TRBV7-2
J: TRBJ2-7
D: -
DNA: TGTGCCAGCAGCCAGGGATATACCTACGAGCAGTACTTC
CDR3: CASSQGYTYEQYF

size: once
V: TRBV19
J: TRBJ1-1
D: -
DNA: TGTGCCAGTAAATCAGGGGTGAACACTGAAGCTTTCTTT
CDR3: CASKSGVNTEAFF

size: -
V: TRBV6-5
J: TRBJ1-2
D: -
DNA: TGTGCCAGCCATGCCGGGGCTGGCTATGGCTACACCTTC
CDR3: CASHAGAGYGYTF

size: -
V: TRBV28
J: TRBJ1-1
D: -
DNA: TGTGCCAGCAGTGCAACAACAGGGATGAACACTGAAGCTTTCTTT
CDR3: CASSATTGMNTEAFF

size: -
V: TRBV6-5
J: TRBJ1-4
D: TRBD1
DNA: TGTGCCAGCAGCCGGGACAGGCGTAATGAAAAACTGTTTTTT
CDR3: CASSRDRRNEKLFF

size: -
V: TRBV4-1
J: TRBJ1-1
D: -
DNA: TGCGCCAGCAGCGAGTACCAGAACACTGAAGCTTTCTTT
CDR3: CASSEYQNTEAFF

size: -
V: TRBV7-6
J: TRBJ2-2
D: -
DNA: TGTGCCAGCAGCCCCTGGGGTTCGAGGGGGACGAACACCGGGGAGCTGTTTTTT
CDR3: CASSPWGSRGTNTGELFF

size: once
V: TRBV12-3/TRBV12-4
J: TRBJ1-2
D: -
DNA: TGTGCCAGCAGTTCCCGGCCCCAGGGTGGCTACACCTTC
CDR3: CASSSRPQGGYTF

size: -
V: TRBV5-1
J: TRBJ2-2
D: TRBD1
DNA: TGCGCCAGCAGCTTTTCCGGGACAGGGGCCGCCGGGGAGCTGTTTTTT
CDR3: CASSFSGTGAAGELFF

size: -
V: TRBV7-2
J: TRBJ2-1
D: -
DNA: TGTGCCAGCAGACTCAGAGGAGGGAATGAGCAGTTCTTC
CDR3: CASRLRGGNEQFF

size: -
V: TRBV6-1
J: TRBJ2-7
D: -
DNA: TGTGCCAGCAGTGAGGGGGGTAGAGGGTACTACGAGCAGTACTTC
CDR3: CASSEGGRGYYEQYF

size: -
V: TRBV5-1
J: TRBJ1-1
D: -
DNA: TGCGCCAGCAAAGAGGGCAGGATGAACACTGAAGCTTTCTTT
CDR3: CASKEGRMNTEAFF

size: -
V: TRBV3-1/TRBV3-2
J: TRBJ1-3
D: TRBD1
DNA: TGTGCCAGCAGCCCTTATAGGACAGGCTCTGGAAACACCATATATTTT
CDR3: CASSPYRTGSGNTIYF

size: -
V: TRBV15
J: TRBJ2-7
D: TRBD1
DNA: TGTGCCACCAGCAGCCTCGACAGGGGACGGGAGCAGTACTTC
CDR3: CATSSLDRGREQYF

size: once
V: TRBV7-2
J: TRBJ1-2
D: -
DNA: TGTGCCAGCAGCTTACAGTCCCTAACAGGGTTGGGTGGCTACACCTTC
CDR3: CASSLQSLTGLGGYTF

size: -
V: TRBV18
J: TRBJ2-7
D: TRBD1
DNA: TGTGCCAGCTCGGCGACAGGGGGTAACTACGAGCAGTACTTC
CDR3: CASSATGGNYEQYF

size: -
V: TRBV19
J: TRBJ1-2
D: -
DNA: TGTGCCAGTAGTCGGGACCGAGGCTATGGCTACACCTTC
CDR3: CASSRDRGYGYTF

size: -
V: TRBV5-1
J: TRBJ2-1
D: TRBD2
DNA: TGCGCCAGCAGCCGGACTAGCGGAGCTTACAATGAGCAGTTCTTC
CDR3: CASSRTSGAYNEQFF

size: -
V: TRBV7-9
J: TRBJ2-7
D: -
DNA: TGTGCCAGCAGCTCCAGGGGCCCCTACGAGCAGTACTTC
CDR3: CASSSRGPYEQYF

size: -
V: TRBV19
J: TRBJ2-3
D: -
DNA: TGTGCCAGTAGTCGAATTGGGGGGGCGACAGATACGCAGTATTTT
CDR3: CASSRIGGATDTQYF